This T cell receptor (beta chain) was recovered during a study of blood T cell repertoires in COVID-19. In germline, CDR1 is LNHDA, CDR2 SQIVND (reference sequence). The CDR3 extends over 13 amino acids. Trimming stripped 6 bases from V and 6 bases from J, with 13 bases between. Sequencing used immunoSEQ multiplex PCR; TCRdb keeps in-frame clones, though not all of them. The data contain some 130,000 clones, about 80% of them singletons. The TCR sequence derives from a woman between 45 and 60 years old with acute or convalescent COVID-19. The V gene is TRBV19, the J gene TRBJ2-3, with D uncertain. Material for sequencing was peripheral blood. The CDR3 nucleotides read TGTGCCAGTAGCCCGGGTTTGACTGATACGCAGTATTTT. Protein product: CASSPGLTDTQYF.